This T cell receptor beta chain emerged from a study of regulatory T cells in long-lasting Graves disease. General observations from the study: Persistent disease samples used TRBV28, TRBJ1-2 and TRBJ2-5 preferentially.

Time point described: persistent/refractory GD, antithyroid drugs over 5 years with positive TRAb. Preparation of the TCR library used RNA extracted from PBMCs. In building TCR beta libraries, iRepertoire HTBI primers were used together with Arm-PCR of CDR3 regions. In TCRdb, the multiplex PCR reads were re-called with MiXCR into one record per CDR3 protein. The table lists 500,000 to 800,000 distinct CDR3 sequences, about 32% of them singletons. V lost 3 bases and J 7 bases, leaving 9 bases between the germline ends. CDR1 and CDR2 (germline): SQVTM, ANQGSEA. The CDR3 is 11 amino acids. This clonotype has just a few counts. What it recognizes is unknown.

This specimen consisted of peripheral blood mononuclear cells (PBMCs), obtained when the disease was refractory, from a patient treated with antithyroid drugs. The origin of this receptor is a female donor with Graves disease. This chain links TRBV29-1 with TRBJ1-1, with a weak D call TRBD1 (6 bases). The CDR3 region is CSVDGGGEAFF. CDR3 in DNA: TGCAGCGTTGATGGAGGGGGTGAAGCTTTCTTT.